These T cell receptor beta chains were read from a single sample in a study of OX40 agonist ivuxolimab in advanced cancers. Some clones are missing from TCRdb's copy, which holds only in-frame ones; the method was immunoSEQ multiplex PCR. Of about 48,000 clones listed, 75% to 95% are singletons. Specimen: CD4+ or CD8+ T cells sorted from blood, collected in a trial of the OX40 agonist ivuxolimab. The receptors shown here come from an adult with an advanced solid tumor such as melanoma, head and neck, liver or kidney cancer. CDR3s include the opening cysteine and the closing phenylalanine or tryptophan. Each record gives: J gene, V gene, D gene, clone size, CDR3 DNA, CDR3 protein. A D gene is named only where the DNA matches it firmly. Part of the rows lack a size; the others show once, few, many or a class for expanded clones.

>TRBJ1-2|TRBV13|TRBD1|few
TGTGCCAGCAGCTTAGGATCAGGGGGGTATGGCTACACCTTC
CASSLGSGGYGYTF
>TRBJ2-1|TRBV4-3|-|-
TGCGCCAGCAGCCAAGAAATAGGGGAACTAGCCCACAATGAGCAGTTCTTC
CASSQEIGELAHNEQFF
>TRBJ1-2|TRBV6-1|-|few
TGTGCCAGCAGGGGCCCTCAGTATGGCTACACCTTC
CASRGPQYGYTF
>TRBJ1-3|TRBV4-1|-|-
TGCGCCAGCAGCCATGGGGCTGGAAACACCATATATTTT
CASSHGAGNTIYF
>TRBJ2-7|TRBV27|TRBD1|-
TGTGCCAGCAGTAGGGACAGCCACCACGAGCAGTACTTC
CASSRDSHHEQYF
>TRBJ1-6|TRBV6-6|-|-
TGTGCCAGCAGCCCCGGGGTTTCACCCCTCCACTTT
CASSPGVSPLHF
>TRBJ2-3|TRBV19|-|-
TGTGCCAGTAGCCTCAGCACAGATACGCAGTATTTT
CASSLSTDTQYF
>TRBJ2-3|TRBV5-4|TRBD1|-
TGTGCCAGCAGCTCGACAGGGGGTTGGGAAGATACGCAGTATTTT
CASSSTGGWEDTQYF
>TRBJ2-1|TRBV28|-|-
TGTGCCAGCAGTTGGGCCCTTAATGAGCAGTTCTTC
CASSWALNEQFF
>TRBJ1-1|TRBV7-3|-|-
TGTGCCAGCAGCTTAGGGACAAACGCCTTAACTGAAGCTTTCTTT
CASSLGTNALTEAFF
>TRBJ2-3|TRBV11-2|-|-
TGTGCCAGCAGCCCCCCCGACCAGGCAGATACGCAGTATTTT
CASSPPDQADTQYF
>TRBJ1-5|TRBV5-5|-|medium-sized
TGTGCCAGCAGCCCCTCGGGCTATAGCAATCAGCCCCAGCATTTT
CASSPSGYSNQPQHF
>TRBJ2-5|TRBV18|-|once
TGTGCCAGCTCACCGCAACAGAACCAAGAGACCCAGTACTTC
CASSPQQNQETQYF
>TRBJ2-2|TRBV6-5|TRBD1|once
TGTGCCAGCAGTTACCCAGGGGGCGGGGAGCTGTTTTTT
CASSYPGGGELFF
>TRBJ1-5|TRBV5-8|TRBD1|-
TGTGCCAGCAGCGAGGGACAGGTCGAACCAAATCAGCCCCAGCATTTT
CASSEGQVEPNQPQHF
>TRBJ1-1|TRBV30|-|-
TGTGCCTGGACTGGGGGGGGTGAGGCTTTCTTT
CAWTGGGEAFF
>TRBJ1-1|TRBV19|-|-
TGTGCCACTAACCGGGTAGGGGCTGAAGCTTTCTTT
CATNRVGAEAFF
>TRBJ2-3|TRBV7-3|-|-
TGTGCCAGCAGCTTAGTGGGGGCGGGCACAGATACGCAGTATTTT
CASSLVGAGTDTQYF
>TRBJ2-1|TRBV4-3|-|-
TGCGCCAGCAGCCAAGACTTCAAGCGGAGGGACTCCTACAATGAGCAGTTCTTC
CASSQDFKRRDSYNEQFF
>TRBJ2-1|TRBV19|-|-
TGTGCCAGTAGTATCGGGCTAGCGAACGAGCAGTTCTTC
CASSIGLANEQFF
>TRBJ2-7|TRBV7-9|-|-
TGTGCCAGCAGCCCTTTGCTGGCAGGCCCTCGCTCCTACGAGCAGTACTTC
CASSPLLAGPRSYEQYF
>TRBJ2-6|TRBV30|TRBD2|-
TGTGCCTGGTGGGGGACTAGCGTACCCTCTGGGGCCAACGTCCTGACTTTC
CAWWGTSVPSGANVLTF
>TRBJ1-2|TRBV29-1|TRBD1|-
TGCAGCGTTACAGGGGCAGGGGGCTACACCTTC
CSVTGAGGYTF
>TRBJ1-2|TRBV9|-|-
TGTGCCAGCAGCGTAGGGGCCGGGGACCTCTATGGCTACACCTTC
CASSVGAGDLYGYTF
>TRBJ2-3|TRBV6-1|-|-
TGTGCCAGCAGTGTTTCGGCAGCAGCAGATACGCAGTATTTT
CASSVSAAADTQYF
>TRBJ2-1|TRBV4-1|-|-
TGCGCCAGCAGCCACTCGACCCGGGCGGGGAATGAGCAGTTCTTC
CASSHSTRAGNEQFF
>TRBJ1-4|TRBV7-8|-|-
TGTGCCAGCAGCTTAGTGGGGGTTACTAATGAAAAACTGTTTTTT
CASSLVGVTNEKLFF
>TRBJ2-1|TRBV27|TRBD2|-
TGTGCCAGCAGTTTCTCTAGCGGGAGTGGCAATGAGCAGTTCTTC
CASSFSSGSGNEQFF
>TRBJ2-7|TRBV27|-|-
TGTGCCAGCAGTGTACCGGGCCGCCGAGACTACGAGCAGTACTTC
CASSVPGRRDYEQYF
>TRBJ2-1|TRBV10-1|-|-
TGCGCCAGCAGTGAGTCGAAGGTAGAGCAGTTCTTC
CASSESKVEQFF
>TRBJ2-3|TRBV27|-|-
TGTGCCAGCAGTCCTGGACTCGGGTATACGCAGTATTTT
CASSPGLGYTQYF
>TRBJ2-7|TRBV6-1|-|-
TGTGCCAGCAACAAAAGACAGCCGTACGAGCAGTACTTC
CASNKRQPYEQYF
>TRBJ2-1|TRBV10-1|TRBD2|-
TGCGCCAGCAGTCGGCGGGAGCTTCCCTACAATGAGCAGTTCTTC
CASSRRELPYNEQFF
>TRBJ1-2|TRBV28|-|once
TGTGCCAGCAAAAACCTAGGGAACTATGGCTACACCTTC
CASKNLGNYGYTF
>TRBJ1-1|TRBV4-1|TRBD1|-
TGCGCCAGCAGCCTAGTAGACAGGGCCAACACTGAAGCTTTCTTT
CASSLVDRANTEAFF
>TRBJ2-7|TRBV4-3|-|-
TGCGCCAGCAGCCAAGAGAATCCGTGGGGTATTAACGAGCAGTACTTC
CASSQENPWGINEQYF
>TRBJ1-1|TRBV5-6|-|-
TGTGCCAGCAGCTCACCCGCCACTGAAGCTTTCTTT
CASSSPATEAFF
>TRBJ2-7|TRBV11-2|-|-
TGTGCCAGCAGCTTAGGCTTAGGGCTTTCCGGCTACGAGCAGTACTTC
CASSLGLGLSGYEQYF
>TRBJ2-1|TRBV11-2|-|-
TGTGCCAGCAGCTTAGATCTTTCTACGGGCAATGAGCAGTTCTTC
CASSLDLSTGNEQFF
>TRBJ1-1|TRBV5-6|TRBD1|-
TGTGCCAGCAGCTTGGCCGATTTTACCAGGGGGAAGGCTTTCTTT
CASSLADFTRGKAFF
>TRBJ1-2|TRBV5-1|-|-
TGCGCCAGCAGCTTGGGGACCTACCTGAGGGGCTACACCTTC
CASSLGTYLRGYTF
>TRBJ2-1|TRBV12-5|-|-
TGTGCTAGTGGTCCCTCGGGACTCCTCAATGAGCAGTTCTTC
CASGPSGLLNEQFF
>TRBJ1-5|TRBV7-2|-|-
TGTGCCAGCAGCTCGACAGGCGGGGGTCAGCCCCAGCATTTT
CASSSTGGGQPQHF
>TRBJ1-1|TRBV13|-|once
TGTGCCAGCAGCTTTGGGGACGCTGAAGCTTTCTTT
CASSFGDAEAFF
>TRBJ2-3|TRBV5-1|-|-
TGCGCCAGCCAATCGGGCACAGATACGCAGTATTTT
CASQSGTDTQYF
>TRBJ1-3|TRBV6-1|-|-
TGTGCCAGCTCCCAGGACCGAAGCTCTGGAAACACCATATATTTT
CASSQDRSSGNTIYF